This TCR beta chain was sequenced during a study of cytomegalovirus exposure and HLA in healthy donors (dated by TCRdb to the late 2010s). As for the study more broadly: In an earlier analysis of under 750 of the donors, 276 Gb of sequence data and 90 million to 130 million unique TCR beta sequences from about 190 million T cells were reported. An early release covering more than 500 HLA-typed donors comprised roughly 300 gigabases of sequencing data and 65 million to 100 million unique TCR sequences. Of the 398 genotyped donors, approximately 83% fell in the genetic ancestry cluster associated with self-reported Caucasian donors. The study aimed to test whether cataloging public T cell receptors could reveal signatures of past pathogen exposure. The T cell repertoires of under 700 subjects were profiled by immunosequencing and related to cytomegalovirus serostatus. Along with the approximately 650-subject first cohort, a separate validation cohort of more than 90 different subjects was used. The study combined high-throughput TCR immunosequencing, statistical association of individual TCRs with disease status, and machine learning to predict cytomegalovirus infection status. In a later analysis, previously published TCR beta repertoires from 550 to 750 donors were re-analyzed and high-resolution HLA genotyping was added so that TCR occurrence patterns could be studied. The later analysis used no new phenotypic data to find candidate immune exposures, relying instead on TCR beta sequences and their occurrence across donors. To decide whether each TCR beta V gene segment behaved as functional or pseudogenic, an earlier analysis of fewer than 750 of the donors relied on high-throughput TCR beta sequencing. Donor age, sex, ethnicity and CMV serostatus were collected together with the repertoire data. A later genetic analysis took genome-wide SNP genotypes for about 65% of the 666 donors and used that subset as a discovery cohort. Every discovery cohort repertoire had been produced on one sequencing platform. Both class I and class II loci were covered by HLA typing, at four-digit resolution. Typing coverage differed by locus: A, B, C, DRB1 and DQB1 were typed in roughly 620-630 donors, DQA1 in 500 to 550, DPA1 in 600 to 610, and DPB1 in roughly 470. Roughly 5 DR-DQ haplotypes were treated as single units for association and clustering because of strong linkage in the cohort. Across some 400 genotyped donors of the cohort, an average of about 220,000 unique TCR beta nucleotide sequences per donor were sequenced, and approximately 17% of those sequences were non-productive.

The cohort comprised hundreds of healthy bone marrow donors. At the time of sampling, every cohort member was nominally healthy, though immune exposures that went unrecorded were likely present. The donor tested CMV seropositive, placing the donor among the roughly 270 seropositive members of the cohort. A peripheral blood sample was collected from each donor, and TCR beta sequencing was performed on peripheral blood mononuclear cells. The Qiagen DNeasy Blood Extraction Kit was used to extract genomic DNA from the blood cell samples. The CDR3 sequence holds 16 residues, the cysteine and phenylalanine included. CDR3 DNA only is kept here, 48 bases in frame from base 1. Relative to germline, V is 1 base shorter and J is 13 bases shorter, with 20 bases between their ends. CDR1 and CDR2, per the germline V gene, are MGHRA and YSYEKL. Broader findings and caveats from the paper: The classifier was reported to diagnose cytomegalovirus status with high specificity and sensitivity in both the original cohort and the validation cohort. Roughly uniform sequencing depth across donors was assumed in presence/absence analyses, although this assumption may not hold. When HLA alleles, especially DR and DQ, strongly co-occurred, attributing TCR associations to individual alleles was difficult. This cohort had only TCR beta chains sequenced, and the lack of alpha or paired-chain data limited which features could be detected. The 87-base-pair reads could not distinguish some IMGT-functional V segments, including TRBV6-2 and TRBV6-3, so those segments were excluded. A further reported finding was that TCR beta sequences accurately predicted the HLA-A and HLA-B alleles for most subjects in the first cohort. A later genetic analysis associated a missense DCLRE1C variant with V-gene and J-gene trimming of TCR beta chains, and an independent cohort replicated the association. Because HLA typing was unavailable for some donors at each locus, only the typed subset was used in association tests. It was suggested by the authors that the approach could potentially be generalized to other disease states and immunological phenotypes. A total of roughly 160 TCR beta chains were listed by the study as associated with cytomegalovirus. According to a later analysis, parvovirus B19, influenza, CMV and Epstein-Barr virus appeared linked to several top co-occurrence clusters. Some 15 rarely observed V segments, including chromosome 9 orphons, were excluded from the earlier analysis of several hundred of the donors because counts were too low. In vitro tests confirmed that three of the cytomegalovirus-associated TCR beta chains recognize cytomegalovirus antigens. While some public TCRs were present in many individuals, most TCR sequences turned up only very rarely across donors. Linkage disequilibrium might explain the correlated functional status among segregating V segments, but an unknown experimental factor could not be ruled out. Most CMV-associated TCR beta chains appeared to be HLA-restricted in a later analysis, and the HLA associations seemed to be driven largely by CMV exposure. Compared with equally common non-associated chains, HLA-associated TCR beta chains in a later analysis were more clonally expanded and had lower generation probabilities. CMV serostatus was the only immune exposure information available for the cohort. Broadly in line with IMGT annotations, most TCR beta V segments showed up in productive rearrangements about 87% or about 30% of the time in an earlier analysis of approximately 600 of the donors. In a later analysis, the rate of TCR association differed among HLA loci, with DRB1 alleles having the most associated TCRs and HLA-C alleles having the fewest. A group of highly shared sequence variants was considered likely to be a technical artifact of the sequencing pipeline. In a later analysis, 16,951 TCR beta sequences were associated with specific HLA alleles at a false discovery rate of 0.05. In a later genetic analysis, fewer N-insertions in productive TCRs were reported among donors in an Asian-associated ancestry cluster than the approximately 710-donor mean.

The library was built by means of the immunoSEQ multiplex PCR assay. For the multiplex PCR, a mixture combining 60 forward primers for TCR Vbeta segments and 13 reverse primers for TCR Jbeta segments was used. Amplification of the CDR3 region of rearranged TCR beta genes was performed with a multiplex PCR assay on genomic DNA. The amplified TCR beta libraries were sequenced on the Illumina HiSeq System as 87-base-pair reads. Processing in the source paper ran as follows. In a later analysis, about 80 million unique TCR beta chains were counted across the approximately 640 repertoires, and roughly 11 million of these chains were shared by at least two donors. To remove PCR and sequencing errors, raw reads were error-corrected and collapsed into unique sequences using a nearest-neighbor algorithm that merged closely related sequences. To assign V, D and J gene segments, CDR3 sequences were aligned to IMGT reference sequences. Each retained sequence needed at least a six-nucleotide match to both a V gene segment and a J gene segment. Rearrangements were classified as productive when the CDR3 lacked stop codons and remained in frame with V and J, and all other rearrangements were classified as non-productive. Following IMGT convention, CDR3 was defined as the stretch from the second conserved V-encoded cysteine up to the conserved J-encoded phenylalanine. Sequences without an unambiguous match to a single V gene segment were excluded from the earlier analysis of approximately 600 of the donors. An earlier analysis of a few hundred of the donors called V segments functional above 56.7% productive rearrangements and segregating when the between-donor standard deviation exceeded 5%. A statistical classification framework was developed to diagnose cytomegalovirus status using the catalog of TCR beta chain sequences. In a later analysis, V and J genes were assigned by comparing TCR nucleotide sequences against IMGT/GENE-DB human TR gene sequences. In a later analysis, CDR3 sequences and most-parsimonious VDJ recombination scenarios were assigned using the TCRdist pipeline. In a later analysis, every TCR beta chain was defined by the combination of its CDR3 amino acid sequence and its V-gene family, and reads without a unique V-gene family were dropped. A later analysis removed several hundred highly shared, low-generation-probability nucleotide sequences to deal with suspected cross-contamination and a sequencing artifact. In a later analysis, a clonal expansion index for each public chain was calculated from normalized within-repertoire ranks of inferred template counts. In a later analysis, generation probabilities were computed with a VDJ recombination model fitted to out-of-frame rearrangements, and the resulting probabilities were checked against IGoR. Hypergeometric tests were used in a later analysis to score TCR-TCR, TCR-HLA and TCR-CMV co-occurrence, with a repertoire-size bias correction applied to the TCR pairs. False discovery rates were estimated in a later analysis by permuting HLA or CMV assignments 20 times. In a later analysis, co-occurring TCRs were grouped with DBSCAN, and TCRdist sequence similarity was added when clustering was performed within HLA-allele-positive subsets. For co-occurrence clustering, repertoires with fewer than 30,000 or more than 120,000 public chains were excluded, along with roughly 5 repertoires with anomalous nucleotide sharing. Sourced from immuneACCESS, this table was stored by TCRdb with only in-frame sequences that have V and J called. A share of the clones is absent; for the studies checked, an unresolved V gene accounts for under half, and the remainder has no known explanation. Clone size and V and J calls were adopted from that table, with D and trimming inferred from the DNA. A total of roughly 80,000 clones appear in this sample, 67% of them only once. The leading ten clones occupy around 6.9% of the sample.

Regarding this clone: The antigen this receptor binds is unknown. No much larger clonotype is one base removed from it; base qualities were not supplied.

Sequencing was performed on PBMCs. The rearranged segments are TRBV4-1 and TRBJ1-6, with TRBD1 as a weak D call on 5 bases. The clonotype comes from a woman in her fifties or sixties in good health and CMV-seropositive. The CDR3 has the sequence CASSQVLRGQGIPLHF. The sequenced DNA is TGCGCCAGCAGCCAAGTTTTAAGGGGCCAAGGGATTCCCCTCCACTTT.